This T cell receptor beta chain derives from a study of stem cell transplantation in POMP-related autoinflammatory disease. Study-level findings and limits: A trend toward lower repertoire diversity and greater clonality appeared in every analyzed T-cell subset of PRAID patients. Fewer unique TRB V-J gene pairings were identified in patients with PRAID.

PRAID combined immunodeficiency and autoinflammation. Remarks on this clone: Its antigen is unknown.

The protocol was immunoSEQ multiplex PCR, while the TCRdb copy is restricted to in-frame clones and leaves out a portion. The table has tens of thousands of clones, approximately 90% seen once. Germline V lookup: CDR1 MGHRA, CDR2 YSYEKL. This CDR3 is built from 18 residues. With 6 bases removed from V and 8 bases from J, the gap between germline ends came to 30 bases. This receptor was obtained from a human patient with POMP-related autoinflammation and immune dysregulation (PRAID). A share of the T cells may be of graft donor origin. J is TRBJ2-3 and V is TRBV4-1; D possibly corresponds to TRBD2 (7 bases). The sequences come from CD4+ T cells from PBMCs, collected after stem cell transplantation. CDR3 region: CASRKVGTYREGGGTQYF. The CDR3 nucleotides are TGCGCCAGCAGAAAGGTTGGGACCTACAGGGAGGGTGGGGGTACGCAGTATTTT.